These 6 T cell receptor beta chains came from one sample sequenced in a study of T cell repertoires in cytomegalovirus infection. TCRdb processed the reads anew with MiXCR; each CDR3 protein has one entry. Of about 400,000 distinct CDR3 sequences detected, 15% to 20% appear once; the ten largest clones hold roughly 9%. Sequencing used PBMCs. These receptors were obtained from a human donor in good health (CMV status not recorded). Some clones in this sample may be carry-over from other donors' samples.

The chain recombines TRBV7-2 with TRBJ1-5; D unclear. Trimming shortened V by 4 bases and J by 5 bases, and 9 bases separated the two germline ends. CDR1 SGHTA and CDR2 FQGNSA come from the germline V gene. This CDR3 is built from 13 residues. The CDR3 here is CASSSQRDQPQHF. For the CDR3, the DNA is TGTGCCAGCAGCTCCCAGAGGGATCAGCCCCAGCATTTT. The full variable domain, completed using reference TRBV7-2 and TRBJ1-5, is GAGVSQSPSNKVTEKGKDVELRCDPISGHTALYWYRQSLGQGLEFLIYFQGNSAPDKSGLPSDRFSAERTGGSVSTLTIQRTQQEDSAVYLCASSSQRDQPQHFGDGTRLSIL.

This clonotype showed up many times. The genes are TRBV2 and TRBJ1-5; the D is unclear. V was pared by 3 bases and J by 3 bases, with 9 bases between. The CDR3 runs 14 residues. Germline V lookup: CDR1 SNHLY, CDR2 FYNNEI. The CDR3 region has the DNA TGTGCCAGCAGTGATTGGAGACTCAATCAGCCCCAGCATTTT. Translated: CASSDWRLNQPQHF.

The gene calls are TRBV12-5 and TRBJ2-1, with D possibly being TRBD1 or TRBD2 (6 bases each). Looked up from germline, CDR1 is LGHNT and CDR2 is FRNRAP. Trimming left V 2 bases short and J 0 bases short, with 17 bases between. CDR3 size: 18 residues. CDR3 region: CASGLRRGISSSYNEQFF. The CDR3 nucleotides read TGTGCTAGTGGTTTGAGGAGGGGGATATCTAGCTCCTACAATGAGCAGTTCTTC.

This chain connects TRBV20-1 to TRBJ2-1, with a tentative D call TRBD2 (5 bases). The CDR3 runs to 11 residues. Germline V lookup: CDR1 DFQATT, CDR2 SNEGSKA (reference sequence). V lost 8 bases and J 5 bases, leaving 10 bases between the germline ends. The DNA of the CDR3 is TGCAGTACGGACTCGGACAATGAGCAGTTCTTC. Protein sequence: CSTDSDNEQFF.

The rearrangement uses TRBV29-1 and TRBJ1-4; perhaps TRBD1 as D (6 bases). From germline, CDR1 is SQVTM and CDR2 ANQGSEA. The CDR3 spans 12 residues. The V gene lost 7 bases and the J gene lost 6 bases, with 12 bases spanning the gap. DNA for the CDR3: TGCAGCGCGCAGGGGTGGGATGAAAAACTGTTTTTT. Translation: CSAQGWDEKLFF.

V gene TRBV19 combines with J gene TRBJ2-7; the D gene is possibly TRBD2 (5 bases). This CDR3 region has 13 residues. Germline CDR1 and CDR2: LNHDA and SQIVND (reference sequence). V lost 3 bases to trimming and J lost 3 bases, with 9 bases between them. The CDR3 sequence is CASSMGSFYEQYF. The CDR3 DNA sequence: TGTGCCAGTAGTATGGGGAGTTTCTACGAGCAGTACTTC.